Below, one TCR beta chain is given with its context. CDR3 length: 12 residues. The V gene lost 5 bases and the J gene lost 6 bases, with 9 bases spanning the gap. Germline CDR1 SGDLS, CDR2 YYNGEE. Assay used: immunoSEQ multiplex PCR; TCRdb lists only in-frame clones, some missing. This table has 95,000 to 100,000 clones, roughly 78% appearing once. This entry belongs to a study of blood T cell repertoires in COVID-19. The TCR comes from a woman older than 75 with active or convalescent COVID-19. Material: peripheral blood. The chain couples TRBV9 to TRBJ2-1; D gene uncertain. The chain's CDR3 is CASSGIGNEQFF. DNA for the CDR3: TGTGCCAGCAGTGGCATTGGCAATGAGCAGTTCTTC.